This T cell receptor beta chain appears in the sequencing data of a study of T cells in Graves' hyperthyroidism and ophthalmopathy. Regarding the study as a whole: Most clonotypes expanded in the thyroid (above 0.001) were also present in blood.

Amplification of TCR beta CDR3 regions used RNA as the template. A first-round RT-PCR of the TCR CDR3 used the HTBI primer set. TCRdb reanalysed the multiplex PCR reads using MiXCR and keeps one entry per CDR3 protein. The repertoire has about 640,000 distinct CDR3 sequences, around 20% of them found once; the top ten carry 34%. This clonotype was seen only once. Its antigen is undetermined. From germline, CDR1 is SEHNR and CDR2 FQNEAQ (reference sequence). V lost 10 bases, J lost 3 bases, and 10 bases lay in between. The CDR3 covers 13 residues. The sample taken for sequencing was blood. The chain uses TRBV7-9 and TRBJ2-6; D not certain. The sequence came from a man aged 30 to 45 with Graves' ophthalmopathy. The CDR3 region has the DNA TGTGCCACCGGTCTCATTGGGGCCAACGTCCTGACTTTC. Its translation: CATGLIGANVLTF.